Sequencing of this T cell receptor beta chain was carried out in a study of T cell responses to AZD1222 COVID-19 vaccine. Whole-study results and caveats: Targets within unmutated variant regions were reportedly found for nearly half of spike-specific TCRs. Only after the peak T cell response were repertoires sampled. Donors in the cohort were predominantly white British and more often female, and clonal diversity was possibly underestimated.

The CDR3 sequence is 16 residues long. Looked up from germline, CDR1 is MNHEY and CDR2 is SMNVEV (reference sequence). V was shortened by 5 bases and J by 0 bases, with 14 bases between the two germline ends. On this clone: Its antigen is not known.

Second doses at about 4 or about 12 weeks were pooled. Using immunoSEQ multiplex PCR, the repertoire was profiled, and TCRdb retains in-frame clones only, with some absent. The sample records about 89,000 clones, approximately 90% being singletons. The sample consisted of peripheral blood, taken 28 days after the second AZD1222 dose. This TCR was sampled from an adult who received the AZD1222 COVID-19 vaccine. This chain links TRBV27 with TRBJ1-3; no clear D gene. The CDR3 here is CASSPTLFSSGNTIYF. CDR3 DNA sequence: TGTGCCAGCAGTCCGACACTCTTCTCCTCTGGAAACACCATATATTTT.